The present T cell receptor beta chain was sequenced within a study of T cell responses to AZD1222 COVID-19 vaccine. Produced via immunoSEQ multiplex PCR; TCRdb's table is partial and in-frame only. The sample includes fewer than 150,000 clones, over 80% seen only once; the top ten take approximately 7.9%. The CDR3 extends over 15 amino acids. After removal of 1 base from V and 8 bases from J, the junction contained 7 bases not matched to a gene. Germline V gives CDR1 SGHNT, CDR2 YYREEE (reference sequence). This sequence originates from an adult who received the AZD1222 COVID-19 vaccine. The chain joins TRBV5-4 to TRBJ2-1, with 9 positions matching TRBD2. The input for sequencing was peripheral blood, taken 28 days after the second AZD1222 dose. The CDR3 region has the DNA TGTGCCAGCAGCTTGCCTAGCGGGGCGTCGGATGAGCAGTTCTTC. This codes for CASSLPSGASDEQFF.